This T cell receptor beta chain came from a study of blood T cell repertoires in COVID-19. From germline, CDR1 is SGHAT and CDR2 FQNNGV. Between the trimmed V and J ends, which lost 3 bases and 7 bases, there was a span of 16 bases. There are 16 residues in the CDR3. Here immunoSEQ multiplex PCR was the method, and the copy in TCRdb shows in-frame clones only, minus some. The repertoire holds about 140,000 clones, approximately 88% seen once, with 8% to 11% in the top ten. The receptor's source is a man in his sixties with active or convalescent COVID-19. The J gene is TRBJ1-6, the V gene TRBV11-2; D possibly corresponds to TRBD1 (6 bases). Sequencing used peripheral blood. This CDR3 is CASSFVTGLGNSPLHF. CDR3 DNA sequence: TGTGCCAGCAGCTTCGTGACAGGTTTGGGGAATTCACCCCTCCACTTT. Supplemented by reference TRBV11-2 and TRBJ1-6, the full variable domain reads EAGVAQSPRYKIIEKRQSVAFWCNPISGHATLYWYQQILGQGPKLLIQFQNNGVVDDSQLPKDRFSAERLKGVDSTLKIQPAKLEDSAVYLCASSFVTGLGNSPLHFGNGTRLTVT.